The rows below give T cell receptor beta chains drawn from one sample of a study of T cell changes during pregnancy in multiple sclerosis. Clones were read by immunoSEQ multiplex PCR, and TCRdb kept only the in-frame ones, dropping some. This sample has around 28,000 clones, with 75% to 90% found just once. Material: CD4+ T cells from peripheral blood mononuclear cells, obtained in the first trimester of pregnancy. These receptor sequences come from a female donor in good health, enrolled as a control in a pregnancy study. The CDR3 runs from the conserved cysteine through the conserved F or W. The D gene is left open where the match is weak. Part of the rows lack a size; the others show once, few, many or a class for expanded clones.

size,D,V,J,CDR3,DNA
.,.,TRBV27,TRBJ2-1,CASSRSGAERDEQFF,TGTGCCAGCAGCAGGAGTGGGGCAGAGCGGGATGAGCAGTTCTTC
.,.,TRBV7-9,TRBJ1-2,CASSPQGGSYGYTF,TGTGCCAGCAGCCCCCAGGGAGGGAGCTATGGCTACACCTTC
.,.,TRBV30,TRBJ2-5,CAWESLYQETQYF,TGTGCCTGGGAAAGCCTGTACCAAGAGACCCAGTACTTC
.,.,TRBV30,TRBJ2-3,CAWSVAGGTAYF,.
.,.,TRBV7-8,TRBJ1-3,CASSPQAGGNTIYF,TGTGCCAGCAGCCCCCAGGCCGGTGGAAACACCATATATTTT
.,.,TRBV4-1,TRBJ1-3,CASSQENRDDTIYF,TGCGCCAGCAGCCAAGAAAACAGGGACGACACCATATATTTT
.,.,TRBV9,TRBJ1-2,CASSVELGYTF,TGTGCCAGCAGCGTAGAGCTTGGCTACACCTTC
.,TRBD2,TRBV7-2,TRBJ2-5,CASSVGPSGGPVQETQYF,TGTGCCAGCAGCGTCGGGCCTAGCGGGGGCCCCGTCCAAGAGACCCAGTACTTC
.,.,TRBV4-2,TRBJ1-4,CASSTLKENEKLFF,TGTGCCAGCAGCACACTAAAGGAAAATGAAAAACTGTTTTTT
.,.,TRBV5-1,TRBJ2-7,CASSSTFRGSYEQYF,TGCGCCAGCAGCTCGACATTTCGGGGTTCCTACGAGCAGTACTTC
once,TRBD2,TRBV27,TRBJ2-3,CASSLAGVFTDTQYF,TGTGCCAGCAGTTTAGCGGGAGTTTTCACAGATACGCAGTATTTT
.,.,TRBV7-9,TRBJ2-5,CASSLDPRQETQYF,TGTGCCAGCAGCTTAGATCCCCGCCAAGAGACCCAGTACTTC
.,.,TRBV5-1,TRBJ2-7,CASSSQGLEQYF,TGCGCCAGCAGCTCCCAGGGACTCGAGCAGTACTTC
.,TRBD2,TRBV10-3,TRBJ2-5,CAITSGRGETQYF,TGTGCCATAACTAGCGGGAGGGGAGAGACCCAGTACTTC
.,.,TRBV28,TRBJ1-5,CASSSGSDYSNQPQHF,TGTGCCAGCAGTTCGGGATCCGATTATAGCAATCAGCCCCAGCATTTT
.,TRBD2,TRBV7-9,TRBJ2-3,CASSLAAGGDDTDTQYF,TGTGCCAGCAGCTTAGCTGCCGGGGGGGACGACACAGATACGCAGTATTTT
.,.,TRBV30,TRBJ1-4,CAWSYGAYNEKLFF,TGTGCCTGGAGTTATGGGGCCTATAATGAAAAACTGTTTTTT
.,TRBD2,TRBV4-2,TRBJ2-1,CASSQVAGDAIREQFF,TGTGCCAGCAGCCAAGTTGCGGGGGATGCGATCAGAGAGCAGTTCTTC
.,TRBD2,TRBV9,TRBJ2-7,CASSAVGLAESYEQYF,TGTGCCAGCAGCGCCGTGGGACTAGCGGAATCCTACGAGCAGTACTTC
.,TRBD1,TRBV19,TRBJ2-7,CASRDLGTGDEQYF,TGTGCCAGTAGGGACCTAGGGACAGGGGATGAGCAGTACTTC
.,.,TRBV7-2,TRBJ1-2,CASSPWRDVNYGYTF,TGTGCCAGCAGCCCCTGGAGGGACGTGAACTATGGCTACACCTTC
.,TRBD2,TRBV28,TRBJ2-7,CASSPSGGEQYF,TGTGCCAGCAGCCCTAGCGGCGGCGAGCAGTACTTC
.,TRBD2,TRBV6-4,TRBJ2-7,CASSEGTNSYEQYF,TGTGCCAGCAGTGAGGGGACTAACTCCTACGAGCAGTACTTC
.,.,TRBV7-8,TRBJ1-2,CASSLGSYGYTF,TGTGCCAGCAGCTTAGGCAGCTATGGCTACACCTTC
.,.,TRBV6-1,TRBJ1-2,CASSEAGGAYGYTF,TGTGCCAGCAGTGAGGCGGGAGGGGCCTATGGCTACACCTTC
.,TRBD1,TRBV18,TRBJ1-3,CASSSTGTTGAGNTIYF,TGTGCCAGCTCAAGTACGGGGACGACAGGGGCTGGAAACACCATATATTTT
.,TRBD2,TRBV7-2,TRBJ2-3,CASSLGGRHTDTQYF,TGTGCCAGCAGCTTAGGCGGGAGGCACACAGATACGCAGTATTTT
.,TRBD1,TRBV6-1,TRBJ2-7,CASSAPGQGALEQYF,TGTGCCAGCAGTGCTCCGGGACAGGGGGCTCTCGAGCAGTACTTC
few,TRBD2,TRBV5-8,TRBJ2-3,CASFIAGRDTQYF,TGTGCCAGCTTTATAGCGGGAAGAGATACGCAGTATTTT
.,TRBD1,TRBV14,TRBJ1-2,CASSQTRGFGYTF,TGTGCCAGCAGCCAAACCAGGGGGTTTGGCTACACCTTC
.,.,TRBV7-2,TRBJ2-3,CASSSYTDTQYF,TGTGCCAGCAGCTCCTACACAGATACGCAGTATTTT
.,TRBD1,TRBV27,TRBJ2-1,CASSSKTGVNEQFF,TGTGCCAGCTCGTCAAAGACAGGGGTGAATGAGCAGTTCTTC
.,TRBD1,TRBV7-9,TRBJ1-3,CASSTGQAGNTIYF,TGTGCCAGCAGCACGGGACAGGCGGGAAACACCATATATTTT
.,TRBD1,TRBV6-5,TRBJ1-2,CASSYQLTGGGGYTF,TGTGCCAGCAGTTACCAACTAACAGGGGGCGGAGGCTACACCTTC
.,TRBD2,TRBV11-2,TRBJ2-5,CASSLETAGSFETQYF,TGTGCCAGCAGCTTAGAAACAGCGGGGTCTTTCGAGACCCAGTACTTC
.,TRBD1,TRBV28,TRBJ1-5,CASTTGSQPQHF,TGTGCCAGCACGACAGGGTCGCAGCCCCAGCATTTT
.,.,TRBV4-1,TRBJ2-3,CASSQDLTPFETQYF,TGCGCCAGCAGCCAAGATCTGACTCCTTTCGAGACGCAGTATTTT
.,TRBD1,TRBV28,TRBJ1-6,CAAGDRVDSPLHF,TGTGCCGCGGGGGACAGGGTAGATTCACCCCTCCACTTT
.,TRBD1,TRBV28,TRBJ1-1,CASSPDRGAFF,TGTGCCAGCAGCCCTGACAGGGGAGCTTTCTTT
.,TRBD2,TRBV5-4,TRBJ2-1,CASSSEPLAVSSYNEQFF,TGTGCCAGCAGCTCAGAACCACTAGCGGTGAGCTCCTACAATGAGCAGTTCTTC
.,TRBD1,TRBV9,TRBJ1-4,CASSVRTGGGEKLFF,TGTGCCAGCAGCGTCCGGACAGGGGGCGGCGAAAAACTGTTTTTT
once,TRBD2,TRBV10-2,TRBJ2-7,CASRLAGDEQYF,TGCGCCAGCAGACTAGCGGGGGACGAGCAGTACTTC
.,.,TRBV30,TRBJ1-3,CAWRQGYGNTIYF,TGTGCCTGGAGACAGGGTTATGGAAACACCATATATTTT
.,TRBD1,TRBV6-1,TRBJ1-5,CASRVPGQVYQPQHF,TGTGCCAGCAGAGTCCCGGGACAGGTATATCAGCCCCAGCATTTT
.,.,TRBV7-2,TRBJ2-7,CASSLVQLSSYEQYF,TGTGCCAGCAGCTTAGTACAGTTGAGCTCCTACGAGCAGTACTTC
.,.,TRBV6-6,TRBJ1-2,CASSYAGQSNYGYTF,TGTGCCAGCAGTTACGCTGGACAGTCCAACTATGGCTACACCTTC
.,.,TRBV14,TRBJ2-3,CASSQDTPLGGASTDTQYF,TGTGCCAGCAGCCAAGATACTCCCCTCGGAGGGGCCAGCACAGATACGCAGTATTTT
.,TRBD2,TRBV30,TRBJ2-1,CAWDPGLAGASSYNEQFF,TGTGCCTGGGACCCGGGACTAGCGGGAGCCAGCTCCTACAATGAGCAGTTCTTC
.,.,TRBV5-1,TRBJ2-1,CASSRIVGNEQFF,TGCGCCAGCAGCCGCATAGTCGGCAATGAGCAGTTCTTC
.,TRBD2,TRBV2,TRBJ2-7,CASKPAGGSGEQYF,TGTGCCAGCAAACCAGCGGGGGGCTCTGGTGAGCAGTACTTC
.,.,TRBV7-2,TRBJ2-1,CASSLDGGVNNEQFF,TGTGCCAGCAGCTTAGACGGGGGAGTTAACAATGAGCAGTTCTTC
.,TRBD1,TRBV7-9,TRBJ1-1,CASSLDRGALNTEAFF,TGTGCCAGCAGCTTAGACAGGGGTGCATTGAACACTGAAGCTTTCTTT
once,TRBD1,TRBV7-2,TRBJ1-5,CASSLRGQGAPQHF,TGTGCCAGCAGCTTAAGGGGACAGGGGGCGCCCCAGCATTTT
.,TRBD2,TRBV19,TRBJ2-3,CASSMRLAGVGDTQYF,TGTGCCAGTAGTATGCGACTAGCGGGAGTAGGTGATACGCAGTATTTT